The present T cell receptor (beta chain) was sequenced within a study of beta chain features in type 1 diabetes. Regarding the study as a whole: PCR might favor shorter templates, equally in patients and controls. Type 1 diabetes patients had fewer VDJ junction insertions and more deletions. Shorter TCRB CDR3s, moderately but significantly so, marked every one of the four CD4+ subsets in Type 1 diabetes patients.

As to this clone: Its target is not known.

Reverse transcribing all isolated RNA meant expressed TCRB transcripts were sequenced. TCRdb keeps only in-frame clones here, not all; method: immunoSEQ multiplex PCR. Seen here are tens of thousands of clones, about 57% observed once, and the top ten hold under 0.45%. The CDR3 is made up of 15 amino acids. The germline CDR1 and CDR2 sequences are SGHDN and FVKESK. V was shortened by 0 bases and J by 7 bases, with 15 bases between the two germline ends. Stem cell-like memory, regulatory, central memory and naive CD4+ cells were sorted via CD45RO/CCR7/CD25/CD127/CD95/CD27. The chain combines TRBV14 with TRBJ1-1, with D unresolved. Sequenced sample: stem cell memory CD4+ T cells from blood. This receptor was obtained from a man aged 18 to 29 with type 1 diabetes. The CDR3 is CASSQEGTGSVEAFF. CDR3 coding DNA: TGTGCCAGCAGCCAAGAAGGTACGGGAAGTGTTGAAGCTTTCTTT. The variable domain in full, completed from reference TRBV14 and TRBJ1-1, reads EAGVTQFPSHSVIEKGQTVTLRCDPISGHDNLYWYRRVMGKEIKFLLHFVKESKQDESGMPNNRFLAERTGGTYSTLKVQPAELEDSGVYFCASSQEGTGSVEAFFGQGTRLTVV.